Sequencing of this T cell receptor beta chain was carried out in a study of glioma-infiltrating T cells after dendritic cell vaccination. Assay used: immunoSEQ multiplex PCR; TCRdb lists only in-frame clones, some missing. The sample lists roughly 96,000 clones, 79% occurring once. After removal of 9 bases from V and 11 bases from J, the junction contained 17 bases not matched to a gene. The CDR3 length is 14 residues. Germline lookup yields CDR1 LNHDA and CDR2 SQIVND (reference sequence). The material sequenced was blood, taken before dendritic cell vaccination. The chain combines TRBV19 with TRBJ1-1; 8 bases are a match to TRBD1. This sequence originates from a human donor with glioblastoma. CDR3 nucleotides: TGTGCCAGCTGTGGTTACCGGGACAGGACCTCGGCTTTCTTT. Protein sequence: CASCGYRDRTSAFF.